This T cell receptor (beta chain) was documented in a study of monozygotic twins with cystic fibrosis (TCRdb year 2021). Some background on the complete study: Barcoded libraries were prepared from about 3 micrograms of fragmented DNA with roughly 15 PCR cycles. The cohort comprised ten female and six male twin pairs aged roughly 2.0 to 40 years, median around 9 years, mostly children and adolescents. Data for three of the twin pairs had already been reported earlier in a different context. On the day of blood sampling, twins were ranked among 850 to 1,100 cohort participants for weight-for-height and for FEVPerc (FEV1 disease centile). To gauge how much genetics shapes V and J gene usage, the researchers compared TCR beta repertoires both within and across 16 monozygotic twin pairs who have cystic fibrosis.

V is pruned by 6 bases and J by 3 bases, leaving 8 bases of the junction without a gene match. The CDR3, from cysteine to phenylalanine, totals 15 residues. Only the CDR3 portion is preserved as DNA: 45 bases, with reading frame beginning at the first base. CDR1 and CDR2 are read off the germline V gene as MNHNS and SASEGT. Concerning this clone: The target of this receptor is not known. No much larger clonotype is one base removed from it; base qualities were not supplied.

Following the manufacturer's instructions, the researchers used the immunoSEQ immune profiling system to amplify TCR beta CDR3 regions via multiplex PCR. Sequencing was performed on an Illumina NextSeq system. In the original analysis: The immunoSEQ Analyzer platform handled processing of the sequence data, and clonality was calculated by taking the square root of Simpson's index of productive rearrangements. V and J usage similarity was measured by Jensen-Shannon distance, and CDR3 generation probabilities were computed with OLGA. Shared CDR3 sequences were searched in the immuneACCESS database (August 2020) and in VDJdb (December 2020). TCRdb obtained this table from immuneACCESS and retained in-frame rearrangements with V and J assigned. These tables miss some clones; where compared with another copy, unresolved V genes account for less than half of the shortfall, and the remainder is unexplained. For V, J and clone size, that table is used; D and trimming come from the DNA. For this sample the table gives 14,000 to 15,000 clones, of which roughly 84% were detected only once. The ten largest clones capture about 1% of the sample.

The twin pairs came from the European Cystic Fibrosis Twin and Sibling Study Cohort, a cohort that recruited patients from over a hundred CF clinics across 14 European countries. Zygosity and CFTR genotype were verified in-house, with zygosity tested by multiplex PCR of nine short tandem repeat loci. Peripheral blood was sampled from each twin, and clinical parameters were recorded on the day of blood sampling. Genomic DNA was isolated from peripheral blood cells with phenol/chloroform and kept in TE buffer at 4 degrees C. Overall study outcomes, separate from this receptor: The greatest similarity to the co-twin was observed for V gene usage in 13 of 16 pairs and for J usage in 8 of 16 pairs, which suggested genetic constraints. The cohort was small, and the number of shared CDR3s showed no association with age, concordance or disease severity. Simpson clonality was generally low (median approximately 0.01), which suggests a naive-dominated repertoire, and clonality was higher in the most severely affected patients. Significantly higher nucleotide-identical clonotype sharing was observed within monozygotic CF twin pairs than between unrelated CF individuals (P = 0.000026, Mann-Whitney).

Material for sequencing was blood. This receptor was taken from a boy between 10 and 17 years old with cystic fibrosis. The chain is assembled from TRBV6-1 and TRBJ2-7, with 10 bases in between that match TRBD1. The CDR3 region: CASSAFGTGDYEQYF. Read as DNA, the sequence is TGTGCCAGCAGCGCCTTCGGGACAGGGGACTACGAGCAGTACTTC.